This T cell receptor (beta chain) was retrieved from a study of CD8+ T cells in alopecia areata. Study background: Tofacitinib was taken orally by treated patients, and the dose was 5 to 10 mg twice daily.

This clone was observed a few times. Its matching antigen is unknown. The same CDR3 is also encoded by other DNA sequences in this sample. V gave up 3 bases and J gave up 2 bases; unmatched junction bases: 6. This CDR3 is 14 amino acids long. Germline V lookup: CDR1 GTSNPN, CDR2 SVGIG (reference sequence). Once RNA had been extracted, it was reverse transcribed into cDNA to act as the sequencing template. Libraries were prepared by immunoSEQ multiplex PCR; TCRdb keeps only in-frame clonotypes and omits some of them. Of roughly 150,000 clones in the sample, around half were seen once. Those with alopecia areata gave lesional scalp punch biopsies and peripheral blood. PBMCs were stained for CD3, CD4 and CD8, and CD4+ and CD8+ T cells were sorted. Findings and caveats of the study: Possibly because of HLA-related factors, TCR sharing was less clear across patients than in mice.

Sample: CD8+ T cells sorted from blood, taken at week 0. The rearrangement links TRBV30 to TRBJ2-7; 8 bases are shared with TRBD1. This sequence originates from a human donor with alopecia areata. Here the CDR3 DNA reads TGTGCCTGGAGCGTTGGACAGGGAGCCTACGAGCAGTACTTC. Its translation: CAWSVGQGAYEQYF. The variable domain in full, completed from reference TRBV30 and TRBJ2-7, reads SQTIHQWPATLVQPVGSPLSLECTVEGTSNPNLYWYRQAAGRGLQLLFYSVGIGQISSEVPQNLSASRPQDRQFILSSKKLLLSDSGFYLCAWSVGQGAYEQYFGPGTRLTVT.